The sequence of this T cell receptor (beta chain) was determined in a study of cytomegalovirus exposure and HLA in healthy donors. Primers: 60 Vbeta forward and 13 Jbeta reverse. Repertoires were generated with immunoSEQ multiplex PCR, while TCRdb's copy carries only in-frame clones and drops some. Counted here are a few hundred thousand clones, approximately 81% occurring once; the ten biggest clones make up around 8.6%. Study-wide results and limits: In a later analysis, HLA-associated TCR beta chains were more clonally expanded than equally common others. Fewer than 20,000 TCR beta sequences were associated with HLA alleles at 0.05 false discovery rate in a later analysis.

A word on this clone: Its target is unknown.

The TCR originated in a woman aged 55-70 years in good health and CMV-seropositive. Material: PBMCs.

The CDR3 DNA sequence: TGTGCCAGCAGCGTAGGGGGACTGGCCTACAATGAGCAGTTCTTC. Protein product: CASSVGGLAYNEQFF. The V call is TRBV9, the J call TRBJ2-7; D perhaps matches TRBD2 (6 bases). The J call may be mistaken, given a closer DNA end match to TRBJ2-1. The CDR3 sequence is 15 residues long. Germline-derived CDR1 and CDR2 are SGDLS and YYNGEE.